These 10 T cell receptor beta chains share one sample of origin, sequenced in a study of Ad26.COV2.S vaccination and SARS-CoV-2 variants. Treatment specified: around 19 received Ad26.COV2.S at low or high dose, single or two shots; about 5 received placebo; per-sample allocation not given. Day 63 following the first vaccine or placebo injection was when the samples were taken. Here immunoSEQ multiplex PCR was the method, and the copy in TCRdb shows in-frame clones only, minus some. The sample has 200,000 to 300,000 clones; over 75% are singletons. Sequencing was performed on peripheral blood, taken in a trial of Ad26.COV2.S vaccine versus placebo. The receptors stem from a person between 18 and 65 years old who received the Ad26.COV2.S COVID-19 vaccine or a placebo.

The gene calls are TRBV5-1 and TRBJ2-7; possible D gene TRBD2, 5 bases. The germline gives CDR1 SGHRS, CDR2 YFSETQ. V lost 1 base and J 6 bases, leaving 11 bases between the germline ends. CDR3 length equals 13 residues. The CDR3, as DNA: TGCGCCAGCAGCTTGTTTCGGGGTTCCGAGCAGTACTTC. This translates into CASSLFRGSEQYF.

This sequence joins TRBV28 and TRBJ2-3; no clear D. From germline, CDR1 is MDHEN and CDR2 SYDVKM. The V end lost 4 bases, the J end lost 14 bases, and 22 bases lay between the germline ends. This CDR3 has 14 amino acids. Here the CDR3 reads CASSSPPPGGQPYF. CDR3 DNA sequence: TGTGCCAGCAGTTCCCCGCCCCCGGGCGGCCAACCGTATTTT.

The V call is TRBV28, the J call TRBJ2-7, with 9 bases that match TRBD2. Germline loops: CDR1 MDHEN, CDR2 SYDVKM. The CDR3 extends over 17 amino acids. V shed 4 bases, J shed 7 bases, and the junction held 17 bases outside the gene matches. The CDR3 DNA is TGTGCCAGCAGTTCCCCCTGGAGCGGGGGGCGGGTCGGGGAGCAGTACTTC. Translation gives CASSSPWSGGRVGEQYF.

CDR3: CATSRGDGNYGYTF. The CDR3, as DNA: TGTGCCACCAGCAGAGGGGATGGAAACTATGGCTACACCTTC. The chain recombines TRBV15 with TRBJ1-2, with unresolved D. Trimming pared 1 base from V and 2 bases from J, leaving 8 bases between. Germline assignment: CDR1 LNHNV and CDR2 YYDKDF (reference sequence). This CDR3 spans 14 amino acids.

The V and J genes are TRBV7-9 and TRBJ2-7; 9 bases line up with TRBD1. The CDR3 is made up of 14 amino acids. Germline values: CDR1 SEHNR, CDR2 FQNEAQ (reference sequence). Trimming took 5 bases from V and 5 from J; bases not matched to a gene: 7. The CDR3 loop reads CASSLRDRAHEQYF. Written as DNA, the CDR3 is TGTGCCAGCAGCCTCCGGGACAGGGCTCACGAGCAGTACTTC.

The count of this clone is one. The chain has TRBV19 and TRBJ1-1; D gene ambiguous. V gave up 6 bases and J gave up 0 bases, with 8 bases separating them. Germline V lookup: CDR1 LNHDA, CDR2 SQIVND (reference sequence). This CDR3 spans 13 amino acids. Here the CDR3 reads CASRGPMNTEAFF. As DNA, the CDR3 is TGTGCCAGTAGAGGGCCCATGAACACTGAAGCTTTCTTT.

This chain links TRBV6-1 with TRBJ1-4, with a tentative D call TRBD1 (6 bases). Germline CDR1 reads MNHNS; CDR2 reads SASEGT. V lost 3 bases and J lost 8, with 10 bases in between. The CDR3 is 13 amino acids. This CDR3 is CASSEQGWEKLFF. The CDR3 DNA is TGTGCCAGCAGTGAGCAGGGGTGGGAAAAACTGTTTTTT.

The rearrangement links TRBV11-2 to TRBJ2-7; perhaps D is TRBD1 or TRBD2 (5 bases each). The CDR3 is made up of 13 amino acids. V lost 5 bases and J lost 3, with 11 bases in between. Germline V gene sequence: CDR1 SGHAT, CDR2 FQNNGV. Here the CDR3 DNA reads TGTGCCAGCAGCCCAAGGGACCACTACGAGCAGTACTTC. It is translated as CASSPRDHYEQYF.

J is TRBJ2-7 and V is TRBV7-2; D possibly uses TRBD1 or TRBD2 (5 bases each). V was pared by 2 bases and J by 3 bases, with 11 bases between. The CDR3 length is 14 residues. Germline V lookup: CDR1 SGHTA, CDR2 FQGNSA. The CDR3 DNA is TGTGCCAGCAGCTTAAGGGGACCTGACTACGAGCAGTACTTC. Amino acid sequence: CASSLRGPDYEQYF.

The rearrangement joins TRBV6-4 to TRBJ2-3; 7 nucleotides align to TRBD2. The CDR3 spans 16 residues. J lost 1 base, V lost 4 bases, and 8 bases had no gene match. CDR1 MRHNA and CDR2 SNTAGT come from the germline V gene. CDR3 residues: CASSAQAGSRTDTQYF. In DNA form, the CDR3 reads TGTGCCAGCAGTGCACAAGCGGGGAGCCGCACAGATACGCAGTATTTT.